One T cell receptor (beta chain) is described in this entry. This entry belongs to a study of cytomegalovirus exposure and HLA in healthy donors. The PCR was carried out with 60 Vbeta primers and 13 Jbeta primers. This table comes from immunoSEQ multiplex PCR, and its TCRdb copy is limited to in-frame clones, with some not included. The repertoire has approximately 140,000 clones, roughly four fifths of them found once; the top ten carry roughly 1.2%. V lost 5 bases and J lost 3, with 16 bases in between. This CDR3 comprises 15 residues. Germline CDR1 and CDR2: MNHEY and SMNVEV (reference sequence). The rearrangement uses TRBV27 and TRBJ1-2; D remains unclear. The sequenced sample consisted of PBMCs. The origin of this receptor is a girl aged 2 to 10 in good health and CMV-seronegative. The CDR3, as DNA: TGTGCCAGCAGTCCCTCGGGTCGGCGAGACTATGGCTACACCTTC. Translated, it gives CASSPSGRRDYGYTF.